This TCR beta chain was found in a study of naive and memory T cell subsets. Sequential positive selection took CD4 T cells first, then CD8 T cells. General study points: A few larger clonotypes appeared in naive repertoires, especially CD8, possibly memory cells re-expressing CD45RA. The power law exponent of TCR abundance differed between naive and memory cells.

Per germline, CDR1 SGHTA and CDR2 FQGNSA. The length of the CDR3 is 14 residues. Trimming removed 5 bases at V and 3 bases at J, with 14 bases between. This clonotype was seen a few times. Antigen: not known. Both TRBC1 and TRBC2 were covered by a beta constant-region primer of two equimolar oligonucleotides. An oligonucleotide with the SP2 primer and a 12-nucleotide UMI was ligated to the cDNA 3' end. TCRdb reprocessed the UMI-ligation and nested PCR reads with MiXCR, giving one entry per CDR3 protein. The data hold 140,000 to 150,000 distinct CDR3 sequences, with over 15% observed a single time. The TCR originated in a human donor in good health. The specimen was naive CD4+ T cells from blood. The chain links TRBV7-2 to TRBJ2-7; possibly TRBD1 for D (6 bases). CDR3 in DNA: TGTGCCAGCAGCCAAAGCGCAGGGGACTACGAGCAGTACTTC. Translating it yields CASSQSAGDYEQYF.